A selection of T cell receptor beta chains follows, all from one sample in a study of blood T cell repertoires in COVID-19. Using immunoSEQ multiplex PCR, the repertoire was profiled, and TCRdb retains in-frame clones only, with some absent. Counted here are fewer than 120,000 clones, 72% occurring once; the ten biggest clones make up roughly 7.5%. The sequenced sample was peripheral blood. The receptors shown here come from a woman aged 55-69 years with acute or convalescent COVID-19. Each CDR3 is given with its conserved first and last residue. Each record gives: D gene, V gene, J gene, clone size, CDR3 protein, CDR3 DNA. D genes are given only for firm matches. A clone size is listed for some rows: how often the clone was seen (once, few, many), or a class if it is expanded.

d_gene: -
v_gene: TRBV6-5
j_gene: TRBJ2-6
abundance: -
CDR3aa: CASRTGVSGANVLTF
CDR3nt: TGTGCCAGCAGGACGGGTGTTTCTGGGGCCAACGTCCTGACTTTC

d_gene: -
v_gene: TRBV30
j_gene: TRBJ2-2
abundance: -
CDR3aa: CAWRGFTSLNTGELFF
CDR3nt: TGTGCCTGGAGAGGGTTTACTAGTCTGAACACCGGGGAGCTGTTTTTT

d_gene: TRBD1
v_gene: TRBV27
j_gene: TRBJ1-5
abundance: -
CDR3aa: CASSTFRDRLNQPQHF
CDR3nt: TGTGCCAGCAGTACCTTCCGGGACAGGCTTAATCAGCCCCAGCATTTT

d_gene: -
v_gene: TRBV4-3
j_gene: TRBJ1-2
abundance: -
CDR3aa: CASSQGLGGNGYTF
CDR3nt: TGCGCCAGCAGCCAAGGATTGGGAGGGAATGGCTACACCTTC

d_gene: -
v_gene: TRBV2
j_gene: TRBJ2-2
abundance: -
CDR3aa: CASRQGWTGELFF
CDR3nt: TGTGCCAGCAGGCAGGGCTGGACCGGGGAGCTGTTTTTT

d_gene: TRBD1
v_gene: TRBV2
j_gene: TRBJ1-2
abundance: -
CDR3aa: CATEGQRAGYTF
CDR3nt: TGTGCCACCGAGGGACAGAGGGCAGGCTACACCTTC

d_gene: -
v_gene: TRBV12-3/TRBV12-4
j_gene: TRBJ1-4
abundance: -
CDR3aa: CASSFAGYEKLFF
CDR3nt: TGTGCCAGCAGTTTCGCAGGATATGAAAAACTGTTTTTT

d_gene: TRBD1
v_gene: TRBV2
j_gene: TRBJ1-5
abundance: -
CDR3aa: CASSVGRGRRGNQPQHF
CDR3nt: TGTGCCAGCAGTGTTGGCAGGGGGCGCCGAGGCAATCAGCCCCAGCATTTT

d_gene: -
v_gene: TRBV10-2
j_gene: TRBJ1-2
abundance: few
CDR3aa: CATSSDSSNYGYTF
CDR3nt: TGCGCCACCTCCTCGGACAGTTCTAACTATGGCTACACCTTC

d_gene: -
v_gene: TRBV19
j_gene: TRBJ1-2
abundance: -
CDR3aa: CASRGEGSIAYGYTF
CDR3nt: TGTGCCAGTCGAGGGGAGGGCTCAATTGCCTATGGCTACACCTTC

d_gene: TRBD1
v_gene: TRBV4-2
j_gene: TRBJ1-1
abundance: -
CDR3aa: CASSQRGTGTPSEAFF
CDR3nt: TGTGCCAGCAGCCAAAGAGGGACAGGGACACCCTCTGAAGCTTTCTTT

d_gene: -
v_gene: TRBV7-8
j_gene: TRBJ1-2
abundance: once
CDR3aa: CASSRETGTPYGYTF
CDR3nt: TGTGCCAGCAGCCGAGAGACCGGGACACCGTATGGCTACACCTTC

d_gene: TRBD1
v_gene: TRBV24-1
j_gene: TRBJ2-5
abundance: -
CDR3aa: CATSEPGQGLGETQYF
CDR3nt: TGTGCCACCAGTGAGCCGGGACAGGGACTGGGAGAGACCCAGTACTTC

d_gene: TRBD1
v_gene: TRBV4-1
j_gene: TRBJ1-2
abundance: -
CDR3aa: CASSLLDRGVGYTF
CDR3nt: TGCGCCAGCAGCCTACTCGACAGGGGGGTCGGCTACACCTTC

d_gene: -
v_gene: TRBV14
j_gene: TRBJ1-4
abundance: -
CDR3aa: CASSQEWGDEKLFF
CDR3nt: TGTGCCAGCAGCCAAGAGTGGGGGGATGAAAAACTGTTTTTT

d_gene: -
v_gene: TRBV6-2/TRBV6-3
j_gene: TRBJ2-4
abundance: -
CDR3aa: CASSYPTDGTGRKNIQYF
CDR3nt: TGTGCCAGCAGTTACCCCACTGACGGGACTGGGAGGAAAAACATTCAGTACTTC

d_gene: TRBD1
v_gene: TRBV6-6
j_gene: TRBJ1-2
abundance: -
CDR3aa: CASSYGQAGYGYTF
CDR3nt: TGTGCCAGCAGTTACGGACAGGCCGGCTATGGCTACACCTTC

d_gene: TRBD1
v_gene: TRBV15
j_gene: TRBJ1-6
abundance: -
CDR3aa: CATSRVQGSTNNSPLHF
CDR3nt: TGTGCCACCAGCAGAGTACAGGGGAGTACTAATAATTCACCCCTCCACTTT

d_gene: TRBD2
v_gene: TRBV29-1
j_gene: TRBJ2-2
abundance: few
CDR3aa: CSITSGGVNTGELFF
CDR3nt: TGCAGCATAACTAGCGGGGGGGTTAACACCGGGGAGCTGTTTTTT

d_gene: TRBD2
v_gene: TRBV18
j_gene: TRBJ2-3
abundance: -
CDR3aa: CASSPDISGGRTDTQYF
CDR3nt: TGTGCCAGCTCACCAGATATTAGCGGGGGGCGCACAGATACGCAGTATTTT

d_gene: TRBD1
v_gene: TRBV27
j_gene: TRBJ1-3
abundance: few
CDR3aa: CASSLQGTGNTIYF
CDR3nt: TGTGCCAGCAGCCTACAGGGGACTGGAAACACCATATATTTT

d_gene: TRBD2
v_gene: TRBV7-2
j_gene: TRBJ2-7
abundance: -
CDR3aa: CASSFGGAPYEQYF
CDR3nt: TGTGCCAGCAGCTTCGGGGGGGCCCCCTACGAGCAGTACTTC

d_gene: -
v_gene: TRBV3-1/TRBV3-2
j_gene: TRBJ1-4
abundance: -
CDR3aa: CASSPRSGWATNEKLFF
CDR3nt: TGTGCCAGCAGCCCTCGTTCGGGGTGGGCAACTAATGAAAAACTGTTTTTT

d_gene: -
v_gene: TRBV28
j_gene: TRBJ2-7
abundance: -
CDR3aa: CASTAAVYEQYF
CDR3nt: TGTGCCAGCACCGCAGCGGTCTACGAGCAGTACTTC

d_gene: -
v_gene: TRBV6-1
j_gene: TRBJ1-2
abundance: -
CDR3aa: CASSDQWRGANGGYTF
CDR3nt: TGTGCCAGCAGTGATCAGTGGCGGGGGGCGAACGGTGGCTACACCTTC

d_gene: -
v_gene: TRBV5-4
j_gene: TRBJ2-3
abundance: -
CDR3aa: CASSPSGSDTQYF
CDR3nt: TGTGCCAGCAGCCCTTCGGGGTCAGATACGCAGTATTTT

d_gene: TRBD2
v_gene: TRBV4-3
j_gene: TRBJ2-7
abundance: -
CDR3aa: CASSQDWRGGATVEQYF
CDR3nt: TGCGCCAGCAGCCAAGATTGGCGCGGGGGGGCCACGGTCGAGCAGTACTTC

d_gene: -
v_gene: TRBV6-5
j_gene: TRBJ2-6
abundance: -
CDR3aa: CASRAQDSGANVLTF
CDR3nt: TGTGCCAGCAGAGCACAGGATTCTGGGGCCAACGTCCTGACTTTC